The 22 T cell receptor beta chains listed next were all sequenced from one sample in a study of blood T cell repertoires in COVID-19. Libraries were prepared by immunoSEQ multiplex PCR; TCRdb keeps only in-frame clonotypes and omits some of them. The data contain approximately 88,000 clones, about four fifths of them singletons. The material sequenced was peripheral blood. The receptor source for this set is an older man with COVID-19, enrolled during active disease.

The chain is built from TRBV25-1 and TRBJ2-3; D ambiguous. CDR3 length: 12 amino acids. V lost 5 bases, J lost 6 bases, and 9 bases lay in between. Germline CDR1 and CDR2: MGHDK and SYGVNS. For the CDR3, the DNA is TGTGCCAGCAGTCTAAACCGGGATACGCAGTATTTT. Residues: CASSLNRDTQYF.

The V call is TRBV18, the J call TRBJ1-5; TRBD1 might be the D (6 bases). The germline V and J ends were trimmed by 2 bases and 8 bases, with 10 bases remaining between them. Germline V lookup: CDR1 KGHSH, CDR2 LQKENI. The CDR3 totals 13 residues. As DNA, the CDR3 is TGTGCCAGCTCACCAGCGAGGGACAAGCCCCAGCATTTT. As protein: CASSPARDKPQHF.

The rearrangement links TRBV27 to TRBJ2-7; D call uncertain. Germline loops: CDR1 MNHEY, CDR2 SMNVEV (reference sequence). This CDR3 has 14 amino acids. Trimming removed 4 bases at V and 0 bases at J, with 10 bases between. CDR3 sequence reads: CASSSPGTSYEQYF. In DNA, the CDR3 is TGTGCCAGCAGTTCTCCGGGTACCTCCTACGAGCAGTACTTC.

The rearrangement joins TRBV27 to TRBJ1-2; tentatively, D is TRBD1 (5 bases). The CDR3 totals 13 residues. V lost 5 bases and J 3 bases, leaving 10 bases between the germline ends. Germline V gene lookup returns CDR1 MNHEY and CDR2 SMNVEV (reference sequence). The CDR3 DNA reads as TGTGCCAGCAGTCTCGACAGAGACTATGGCTACACCTTC. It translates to CASSLDRDYGYTF.

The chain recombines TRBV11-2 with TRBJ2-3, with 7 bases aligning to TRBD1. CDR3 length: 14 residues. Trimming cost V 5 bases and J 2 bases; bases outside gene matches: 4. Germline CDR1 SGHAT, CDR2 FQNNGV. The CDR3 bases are TGTGCCAGCAGCCCCGGGACAGACACAGATACGCAGTATTTT. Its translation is CASSPGTDTDTQYF.

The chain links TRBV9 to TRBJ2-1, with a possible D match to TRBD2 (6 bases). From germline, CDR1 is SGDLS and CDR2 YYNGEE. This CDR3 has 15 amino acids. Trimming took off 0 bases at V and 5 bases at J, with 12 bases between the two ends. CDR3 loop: CASSVGGLANNEQFF. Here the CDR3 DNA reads TGTGCCAGCAGCGTAGGCGGGCTAGCGAACAATGAGCAGTTCTTC.

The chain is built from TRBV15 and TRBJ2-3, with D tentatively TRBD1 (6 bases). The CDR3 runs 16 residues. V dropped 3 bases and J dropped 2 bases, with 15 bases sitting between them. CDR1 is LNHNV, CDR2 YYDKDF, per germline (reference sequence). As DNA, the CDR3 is TGTGCCACCAGCAGCGAGGATTGGACAGTCACAGATACGCAGTATTTT. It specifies CATSSEDWTVTDTQYF.

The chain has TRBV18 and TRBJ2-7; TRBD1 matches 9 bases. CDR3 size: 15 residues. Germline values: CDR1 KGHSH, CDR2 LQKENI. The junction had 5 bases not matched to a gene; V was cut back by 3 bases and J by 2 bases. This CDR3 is CASSPGGTGTYEQYF. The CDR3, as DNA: TGTGCCAGCTCACCCGGGGGGACAGGGACCTACGAGCAGTACTTC.

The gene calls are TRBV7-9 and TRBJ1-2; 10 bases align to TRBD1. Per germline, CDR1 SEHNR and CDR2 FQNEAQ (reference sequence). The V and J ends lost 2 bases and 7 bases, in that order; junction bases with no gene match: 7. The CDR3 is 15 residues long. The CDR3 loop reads CASSLYRQGAFGYTF. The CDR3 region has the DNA TGTGCCAGCAGCTTATATCGACAGGGGGCGTTTGGCTACACCTTC.

The CDR3 reads CASMSVVGELFF. DNA of the CDR3: TGTGCCAGTATGAGCGTCGTCGGGGAGCTGTTTTTT. The rearrangement joins TRBV19 to TRBJ2-2; D unclear. The CDR3 spans 12 residues. CDR1 and CDR2 (germline): LNHDA, SQIVND (reference sequence). V lost 7 bases and J lost 7, with 10 bases in between.

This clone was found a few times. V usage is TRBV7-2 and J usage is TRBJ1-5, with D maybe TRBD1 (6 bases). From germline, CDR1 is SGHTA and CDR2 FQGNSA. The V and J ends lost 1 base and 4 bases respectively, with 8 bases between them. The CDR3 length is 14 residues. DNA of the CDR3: TGTGCCAGCAGCTTAGGGGACATAAATCAGCCCCAGCATTTT. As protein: CASSLGDINQPQHF.

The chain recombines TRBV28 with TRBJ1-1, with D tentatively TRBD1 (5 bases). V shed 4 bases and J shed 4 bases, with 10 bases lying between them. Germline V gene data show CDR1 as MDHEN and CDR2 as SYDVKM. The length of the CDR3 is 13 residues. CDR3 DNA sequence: TGTGCCAGCAGTTCGGTCGGGGGCACTGAAGCTTTCTTT. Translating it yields CASSSVGGTEAFF.

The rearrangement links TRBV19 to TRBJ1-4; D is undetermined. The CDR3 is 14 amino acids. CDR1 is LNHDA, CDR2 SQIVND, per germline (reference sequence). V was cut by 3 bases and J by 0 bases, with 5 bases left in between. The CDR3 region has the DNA TGTGCCAGTAGTATGGGAGCAACTAATGAAAAACTGTTTTTT. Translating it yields CASSMGATNEKLFF. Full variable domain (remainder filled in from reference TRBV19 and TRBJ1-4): DGGITQSPKYLFRKEGQNVTLSCEQNLNHDAMYWYRQDPGQGLRLIYYSQIVNDFQKGDIAEGYSVSREKKESFPLTVTSAQKNPTAFYLCASSMGATNEKLFFGSGTQLSVL.

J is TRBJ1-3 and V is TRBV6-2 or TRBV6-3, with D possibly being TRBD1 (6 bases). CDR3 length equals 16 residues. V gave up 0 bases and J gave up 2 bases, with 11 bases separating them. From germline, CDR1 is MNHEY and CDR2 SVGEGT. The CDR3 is CASSYSRTDPGNTIYF. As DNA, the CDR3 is TGTGCCAGCAGTTACTCCAGGACAGATCCTGGAAACACCATATATTTT.

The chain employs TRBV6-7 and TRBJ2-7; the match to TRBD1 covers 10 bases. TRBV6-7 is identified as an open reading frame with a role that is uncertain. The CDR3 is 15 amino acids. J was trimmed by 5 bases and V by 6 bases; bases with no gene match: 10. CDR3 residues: CASRPGTGEFHEQYF. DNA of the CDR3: TGTGCCAGCAGACCCGGGACAGGGGAATTCCACGAGCAGTACTTC.

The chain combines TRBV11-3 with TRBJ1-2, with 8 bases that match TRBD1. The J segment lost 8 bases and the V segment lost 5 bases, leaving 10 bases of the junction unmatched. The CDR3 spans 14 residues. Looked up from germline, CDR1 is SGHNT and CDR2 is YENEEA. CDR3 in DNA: TGTGCCAGCAGCCTCATGACAGGGGATAAAGGCTACACCTTC. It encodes CASSLMTGDKGYTF.

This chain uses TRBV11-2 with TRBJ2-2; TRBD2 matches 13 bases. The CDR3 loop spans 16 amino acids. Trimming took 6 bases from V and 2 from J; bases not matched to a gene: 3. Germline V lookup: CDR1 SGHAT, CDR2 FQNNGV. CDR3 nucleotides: TGTGCCAGCAGACCGGGACTAGCGGGAAACACCGGGGAGCTGTTTTTT. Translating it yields CASRPGLAGNTGELFF.

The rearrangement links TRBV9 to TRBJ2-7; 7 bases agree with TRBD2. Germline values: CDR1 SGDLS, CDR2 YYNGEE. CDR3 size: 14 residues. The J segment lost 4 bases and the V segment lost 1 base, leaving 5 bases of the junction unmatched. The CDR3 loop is CASSVTGLTYEQYF. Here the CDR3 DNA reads TGTGCCAGCAGCGTAACGGGACTAACATACGAGCAGTACTTC.

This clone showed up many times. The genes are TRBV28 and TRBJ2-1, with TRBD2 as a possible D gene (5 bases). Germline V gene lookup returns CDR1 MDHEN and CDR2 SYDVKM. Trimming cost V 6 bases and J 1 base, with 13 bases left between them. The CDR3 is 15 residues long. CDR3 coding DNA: TGTGCCAGCAGCCTCAGCGGACTTTCCTACAATGAGCAGTTCTTC. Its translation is CASSLSGLSYNEQFF.

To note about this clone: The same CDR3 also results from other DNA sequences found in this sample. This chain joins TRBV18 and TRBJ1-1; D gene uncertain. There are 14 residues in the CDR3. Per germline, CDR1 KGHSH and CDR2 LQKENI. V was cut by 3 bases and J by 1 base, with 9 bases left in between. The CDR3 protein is CASSPLSGNTEAFF. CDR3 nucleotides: TGTGCCAGCTCACCTTTGTCCGGGAACACTGAAGCTTTCTTT.

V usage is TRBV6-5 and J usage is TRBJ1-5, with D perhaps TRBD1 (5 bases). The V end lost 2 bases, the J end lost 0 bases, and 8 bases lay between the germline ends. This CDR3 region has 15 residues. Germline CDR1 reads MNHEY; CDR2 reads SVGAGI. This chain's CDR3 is CASSYDRNSNQPQHF. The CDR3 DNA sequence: TGTGCCAGCAGTTACGACAGAAATAGCAATCAGCCCCAGCATTTT.

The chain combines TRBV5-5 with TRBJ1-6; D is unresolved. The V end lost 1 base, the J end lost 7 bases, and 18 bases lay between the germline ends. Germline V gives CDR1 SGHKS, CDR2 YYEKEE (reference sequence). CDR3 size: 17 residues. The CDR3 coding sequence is TGTGCCAGCAGCTTGACGCAGCTCCCAGACTTAAATTCACCCCTCCACTTT. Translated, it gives CASSLTQLPDLNSPLHF.